The 10 T cell receptor beta chains given below trace back to one sample, sequenced in a study of T cell changes during pregnancy in multiple sclerosis. TCRdb's table, derived via immunoSEQ multiplex PCR, lists solely in-frame clones and lacks some. In the table there are just under 100,000 clones, 93% of which are singletons. The specimen comprised peripheral blood, sampled after pregnancy. The receptors stem from a female donor with multiple sclerosis, enrolled in a pregnancy study.

V is TRBV19 and J is TRBJ1-5; 10 bases align to TRBD1. V gave up 6 bases and J gave up 4 bases; unmatched junction bases: 6. Per the germline V gene, CDR1 is LNHDA and CDR2 is SQIVND (reference sequence). The CDR3 covers 15 residues. CDR3 sequence: CASRRTGGSNQPQHF. The CDR3 DNA follows: TGTGCCAGTAGGAGGACAGGGGGGTCTAATCAGCCCCAGCATTTT.

The chain combines TRBV5-1 with TRBJ2-7; the D gene is possibly TRBD2 (5 bases). With 7 bases removed from V and 2 bases from J, the gap between germline ends came to 13 bases. Germline lookup yields CDR1 SGHRS and CDR2 YFSETQ. CDR3 length equals 13 residues. In nucleotides, the CDR3 is TGCGCCAGCGGCCATAGCGAGGCCTACGAGCAGTACTTC. This codes for CASGHSEAYEQYF.

The chain uses TRBV27 and TRBJ1-3; 8 bases are a match to TRBD1. Germline loops: CDR1 MNHEY, CDR2 SMNVEV (reference sequence). V was clipped by 8 bases and J by 8 bases; unmatched bases: 17. The CDR3 has 16 amino acids. The CDR3 region has the DNA TGTGCCAGCGGGGGCATACAGGGGGGAGCAAGAGACACCATATATTTT. Its translation is CASGGIQGGARDTIYF.

The chain is built from TRBV7-9 and TRBJ2-5; D is uncertain. Germline V lookup: CDR1 SEHNR, CDR2 FQNEAQ (reference sequence). Trimming left V 1 base short and J 3 bases short, with 6 bases between. There are 13 residues in the CDR3. The CDR3 is CASSLDLEETQYF. The DNA of the CDR3 is TGTGCCAGCAGCTTAGACTTAGAAGAGACCCAGTACTTC. The whole variable domain, filled in from reference TRBV7-9 and TRBJ2-5, reads DTGVSQNPRHKITKRGQNVTFRCDPISEHNRLYWYRQTLGQGPEFLTYFQNEAQLEKSRLLSDRFSAERPKGSFSTLEIQRTEQGDSAMYLCASSLDLEETQYFGPGTRLLVL.

The chain uses TRBV2 and TRBJ1-4; 9 bases agree with TRBD1. V lost 6 bases and J lost 7; bases outside the gene matches: 9. The germline gives CDR1 SNHLY, CDR2 FYNNEI. This CDR3 is 15 amino acids long. The CDR3 nucleotides read TGTGCCAGCAGCGGACCGGGACAGGGCTTTGAAAAACTGTTTTTT. It encodes CASSGPGQGFEKLFF.

CDR3 DNA: TGTGCCAGCAGCCCGGCGGGACAGGGGGCCCCCGAGCAGTACTTC. This codes for CASSPAGQGAPEQYF. V gene TRBV7-9 combines with J gene TRBJ2-7, with 12 bases that match TRBD1. The trim removed 5 bases at V and 6 bases at J, leaving 8 bases unmatched. The CDR3 spans 15 residues. Germline V gene sequence: CDR1 SEHNR, CDR2 FQNEAQ (reference sequence).

The genes are TRBV29-1 and TRBJ2-7, with 7 bases aligning to TRBD1. The trim removed 2 bases at V and 3 bases at J, leaving 10 bases unmatched. CDR3 size: 15 residues. CDR1 and CDR2 (germline): SQVTM, ANQGSEA. CDR3 in DNA: TGCAGCGTTGAATTCCCGACAGGGTTAGGCTACGAGCAGTACTTC. Its protein product is CSVEFPTGLGYEQYF.

The rearrangement joins TRBV5-1 to TRBJ2-1, with a tentative D call TRBD1 (7 bases). V gave up 4 bases and J gave up 7 bases, with 15 bases separating them. This CDR3 has 14 amino acids. Germline V gene lookup returns CDR1 SGHRS and CDR2 YFSETQ. The DNA for the CDR3 is TGCGCCAGCAGCCAGGGGGGAGCCTGGAATGAGCAGTTCTTC. Its protein product is CASSQGGAWNEQFF.

The chain joins TRBV29-1 to TRBJ2-1; 9 bases fit TRBD1. Germline trimming cut 2 bases from V and 7 bases from J; bases unmatched to any gene: 6. Germline V CDR1 and CDR2: SQVTM, ANQGSEA. This CDR3 region has 14 residues. CDR3 nucleotides: TGCAGCGTTGAACTGGACAGGGGTATGAATGAGCAGTTCTTC. This translates into CSVELDRGMNEQFF.

The chain joins TRBV27 to TRBJ2-5; 7 bases are a match to TRBD2. CDR1 is MNHEY and CDR2 is SMNVEV in the germline V gene (reference sequence). The CDR3 has 17 amino acids. V dropped 6 bases and J dropped 5; count of bases not matched to a gene: 18. The CDR3 coding sequence is TGTGCCAGCAGACGAAACCCCAGTGGGAGGGCGGGTGAGACCCAGTACTTC. Encoded protein: CASRRNPSGRAGETQYF.